This T cell receptor (beta chain) was retrieved from a study of Ad26.COV2.S vaccination and SARS-CoV-2 variants. The CDR3 spans 13 residues. From germline, CDR1 is SGHDT and CDR2 YYEEEE. V lost 4 bases and J 10 bases, leaving 15 bases between the germline ends. Clones were sequenced by immunoSEQ multiplex PCR, and TCRdb holds only the in-frame ones, with some missing. This sample has about 680,000 clones; 89% occur once, and the top ten carry approximately 1.5%. As for treatment: some 20 received Ad26.COV2.S at low or high dose, single or two shots; 5 received placebo; per-sample allocation not given. Sample collection was performed on day 63 after the first vaccine or placebo injection.

This clonotype originated in a person aged 18-65 years who received the Ad26.COV2.S COVID-19 vaccine or a placebo. The chain joins TRBV5-6 to TRBJ2-1, with D maybe TRBD1 (5 bases). The sample was peripheral blood, taken in a trial of Ad26.COV2.S vaccine versus placebo. DNA for the CDR3: TGTGCCAGCAGCGCCTACTTCACAGGAGAGCAGTTCTTC. This translates into CASSAYFTGEQFF. The whole variable domain, remainder taken from reference TRBV5-6 and TRBJ2-1, is DAGVTQSPTHLIKTRGQQVTLRCSPKSGHDTVSWYQQALGQGPQFIFQYYEEEERQRGNFPDRFSGHQFPNYSSELNVNALLLGDSALYLCASSAYFTGEQFFGPGTRLTVL.